The 14 T cell receptor beta chains reported below all come from one sample, sequenced in a study of vaccination and CD4 T cells after COVID-19. With the Oncomine TCR Beta short-read assay, DNA from cultured CD4+ T cells was sequenced. MiXCR, run by TCRdb on the PCR reads, gives a single entry per CDR3 protein. The sample yields 9,500 to 15,000 distinct CDR3 sequences, roughly 62% seen once. No antigens are known for them. Treatment defined: roughly 11-day PBMC culture with coronavirus spike peptide pools or control peptides (ViraFEST assay). The sequencing input was CD4+ T cells from blood, cultured in vitro. These receptors all come from a human donor who had recovered from COVID-19.

This clonotype came up a few times. CDR3 in DNA: TGTGCCAGCAGCTTAGTAATCCAAGAGACCCAGTACTTC. Protein product: CASSLVIQETQYF. The rearrangement links TRBV7-2 to TRBJ2-5; D is ambiguous. The CDR3 sequence is 13 residues long. V was cut by 1 base and J by 1 base, with 4 bases left in between. Per the germline V gene, CDR1 is SGHTA and CDR2 is FQGNSA.

This chain joins TRBV20-1 and TRBJ2-1; 9 nucleotides line up with TRBD2. CDR1 and CDR2 (germline): DFQATT, SNEGSKA (reference sequence). With V trimmed by 0 bases and J by 5 bases, 5 bases remained unmatched. CDR3 length: 15 amino acids. The CDR3 DNA reads as TGCAGTGCTAGAGAAGTGGTAGCGGGAGACAATGAGCAGTTCTTC. It specifies CSAREVVAGDNEQFF.

The V call is TRBV19, the J call TRBJ1-1; no clear D. The length of the CDR3 is 11 residues. CDR1 is LNHDA, CDR2 SQIVND, per germline (reference sequence). V gave up 3 bases and J gave up 7 bases, with 6 bases separating them. CDR3 amino acids: CASSIGSEAFF. The CDR3 bases are TGTGCCAGTAGTATTGGCAGTGAAGCTTTCTTT.

This clonotype was seen a few times. The chain uses TRBV27 and TRBJ1-2, with 9 bases lining up with TRBD1. CDR1 and CDR2 from the germline V gene are MNHEY and SMNVEV (reference sequence). This CDR3 contains 17 residues. V was clipped by 2 bases and J by 4 bases; unmatched bases: 11. The CDR3 nucleotides are TGTGCCAGCAGTTTACGGACCGGGACAGGGCGCGGCTATGGCTACACCTTC. Translation gives CASSLRTGTGRGYGYTF.

This clonotype was counted a few times. The chain combines TRBV10-3 with TRBJ1-1; TRBD1 matches at 9 bases. Germline V gene lookup returns CDR1 ENHRY and CDR2 SYGVKD. V gave up 8 bases and J gave up 6 bases; unmatched junction bases: 4. This CDR3 has 12 amino acids. The CDR3 reads CAIGQGLSEAFF. For the CDR3, the DNA is TGTGCCATCGGACAGGGGTTATCTGAAGCTTTCTTT.

Remarks on this clonotype: One junction end disagrees with the germline gene, perhaps due to a read error. V gene TRBV5-4 combines with J gene TRBJ2-1; D is tentatively TRBD1 or TRBD2 (6 bases each). Germline V lookup: CDR1 SGHNT, CDR2 YYREEE (reference sequence). The CDR3 covers 18 residues. CDR3: CASSPTGAGSSSYNEQFF. In DNA, the CDR3 is TGCGCCAGCAGCCCTACGGGGGCGGGATCGAGCTCCTACAATGAGCAGTTCTTC. Using reference TRBV5-4 and TRBJ2-1 for the parts outside the CDR3, the full variable domain is ETGVTQSPTHLIKTRGQQVTLRCSSQSGHNTVSWYQQALGQGPQFIFQYYREEENGRGNFPPRFSGLQFPNYSSELNVNALELDDSALYLCASSPTGAGSSSYNEQFFGPGTRLTVL.

The chain recombines TRBV30 with TRBJ1-2, with D tentatively TRBD1 (6 bases). The CDR3 has 14 amino acids. Germline V gene sequence: CDR1 GTSNPN, CDR2 SVGIG (reference sequence). V lost 1 base and J 2 bases, leaving 11 bases between the germline ends. CDR3 protein: CAWSASTGNYGYTF. The DNA for the CDR3 is TGTGCCTGGAGTGCCTCTACAGGGAACTATGGCTACACCTTC.

This rearrangement joins TRBV14 to TRBJ1-5; D perhaps matches TRBD1 (6 bases). Germline-derived CDR1 and CDR2 are SGHDN and FVKESK. The V gene lost 4 bases and the J gene lost 9 bases, with 16 bases spanning the gap. CDR3 size: 14 residues. This chain's CDR3 is CASSLGVGGAPQHF. Written as DNA, the CDR3 is TGTGCCAGCAGCCTCGGAGTAGGGGGAGCGCCCCAGCATTTT.

The chain joins TRBV28 to TRBJ1-2, with 8 bases that match TRBD1. Germline V CDR1 and CDR2: MDHEN, SYDVKM. CDR3 length equals 16 residues. Trimming at V came to 3 bases and at J to 8 bases, leaving 14 bases not matched to a gene. CDR3 nucleotide sequence: TGTGCCAGCAGTTTCTTGGTTCCCGGACAGGGCGGCGGCTACACCTTC. Translating gives CASSFLVPGQGGGYTF.

This clonotype was detected only a few times. The rearrangement uses TRBV10-3 and TRBJ2-7, with 7 bases matching TRBD2. Trimming took 10 bases from V and 0 from J; bases not matched to a gene: 3. The CDR3 covers 12 residues. In germline, CDR1 is ENHRY, CDR2 SYGVKD. The CDR3 region is CASGLVSYEQYF. The CDR3 DNA sequence: TGTGCCAGTGGACTAGTCTCCTACGAGCAGTACTTC.

The rearrangement uses TRBV7-2 and TRBJ2-1; the match to TRBD2 covers 10 bases. Per germline, CDR1 SGHTA and CDR2 FQGNSA. The CDR3 contains 16 residues. Trimming at V came to 7 bases and at J to 6 bases, leaving 12 bases not matched to a gene. For the CDR3, the DNA is TGTGCCAGCATCGCCCCAGGTAGCGGGAGGTCCAATGAGCAGTTCTTC. Encoded protein: CASIAPGSGRSNEQFF.

The V call is TRBV6-5, the J call TRBJ2-5; TRBD1 is a possible D gene (6 bases). This CDR3 has 14 amino acids. Between the trimmed V and J ends, which lost 2 bases and 2 bases, there was a span of 9 bases. Germline CDR1 and CDR2: MNHEY and SVGAGI. The CDR3 nucleotides read TGTGCCAGCAGTTACCCCGGACAGCAAGAGACCCAGTACTTC. Its translation is CASSYPGQQETQYF.

The chain employs TRBV19 and TRBJ2-5, with a possible D match to TRBD1 (6 bases). The CDR3 totals 14 residues. Germline loops: CDR1 LNHDA, CDR2 SQIVND (reference sequence). Deletions cut 2 bases from V and 5 bases from J, with 12 bases between. The CDR3 here is CASSITSRGETQYF. The DNA of the CDR3 is TGTGCCAGTAGTATAACATCTAGGGGGGAGACCCAGTACTTC.

The V gene is TRBV30, the J gene TRBJ1-2, with a tentative D call TRBD1 (5 bases). V was pared by 0 bases and J by 7 bases, with 12 bases between. The length of the CDR3 is 13 residues. The germline V gene encodes CDR1 GTSNPN and CDR2 SVGIG (reference sequence). The CDR3 reads CAWSVQGWGGYTF. CDR3 sequence (DNA): TGTGCCTGGAGTGTTCAGGGTTGGGGTGGCTACACCTTC.